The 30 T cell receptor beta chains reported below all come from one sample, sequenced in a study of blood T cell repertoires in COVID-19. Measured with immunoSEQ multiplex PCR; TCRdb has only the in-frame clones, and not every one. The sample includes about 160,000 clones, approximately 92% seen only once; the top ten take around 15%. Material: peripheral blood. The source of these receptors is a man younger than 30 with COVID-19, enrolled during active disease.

In nucleotides, the CDR3 is TGTGCCAGCACCGACCTACAGGGGCGGGCTGAAGCTTTCTTT. Its protein product is CASTDLQGRAEAFF. This sequence joins TRBV6-5 and TRBJ1-1; 7 bases map to TRBD1. J lost 6 bases, V lost 7 bases, and 11 bases had no gene match. CDR1 is MNHEY, CDR2 SVGAGI, per germline. The CDR3 has 14 amino acids.

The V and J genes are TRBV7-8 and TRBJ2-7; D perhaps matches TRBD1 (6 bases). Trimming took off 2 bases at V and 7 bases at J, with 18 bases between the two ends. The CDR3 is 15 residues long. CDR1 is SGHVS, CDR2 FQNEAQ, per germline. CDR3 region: CASSLWDTAPLEQYF. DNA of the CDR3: TGTGCCAGCAGCTTATGGGACACGGCACCTTTAGAGCAGTACTTC.

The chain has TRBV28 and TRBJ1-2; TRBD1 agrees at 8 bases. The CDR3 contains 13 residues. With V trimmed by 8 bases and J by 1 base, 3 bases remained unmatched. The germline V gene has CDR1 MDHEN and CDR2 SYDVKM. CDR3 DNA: TGTGCCAGCTCAGACAGGGGTAACTATGGCTACACCTTC. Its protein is CASSDRGNYGYTF.

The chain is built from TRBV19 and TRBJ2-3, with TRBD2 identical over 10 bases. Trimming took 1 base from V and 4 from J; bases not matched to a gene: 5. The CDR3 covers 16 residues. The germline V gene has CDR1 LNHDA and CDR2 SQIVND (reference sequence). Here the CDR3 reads CASSIGAGGPADTQYF. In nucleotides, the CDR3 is TGTGCCAGTAGTATAGGAGCGGGAGGGCCCGCAGATACGCAGTATTTT.

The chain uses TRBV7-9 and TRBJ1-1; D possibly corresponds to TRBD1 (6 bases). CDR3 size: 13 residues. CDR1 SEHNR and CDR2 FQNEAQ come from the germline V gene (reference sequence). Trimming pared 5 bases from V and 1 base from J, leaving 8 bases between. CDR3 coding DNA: TGTGCCAGCAGCGAACAGGGGAACACTGAAGCTTTCTTT. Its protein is CASSEQGNTEAFF.

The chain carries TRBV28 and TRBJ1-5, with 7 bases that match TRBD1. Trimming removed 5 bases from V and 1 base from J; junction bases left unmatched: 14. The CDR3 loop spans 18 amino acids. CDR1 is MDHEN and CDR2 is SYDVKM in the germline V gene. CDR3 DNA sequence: TGTGCCAGCAGTGTGGACAGGCAGGGTAAGTGGAGCAATCAGCCCCAGCATTTT. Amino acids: CASSVDRQGKWSNQPQHF. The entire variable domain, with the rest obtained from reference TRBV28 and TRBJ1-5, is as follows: DVKVTQSSRYLVKRTGEKVFLECVQDMDHENMFWYRQDPGLGLRLIYFSYDVKMKEKGDIPEGYSVSREKKERFSLILESASTNQTSMYLCASSVDRQGKWSNQPQHFGDGTRLSIL.

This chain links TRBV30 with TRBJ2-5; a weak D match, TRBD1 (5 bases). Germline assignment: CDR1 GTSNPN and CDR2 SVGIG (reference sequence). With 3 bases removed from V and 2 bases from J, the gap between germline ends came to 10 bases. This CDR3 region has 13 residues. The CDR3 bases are TGTGCCTGGAGCCAGGGATTACAAGAGACCCAGTACTTC. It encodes CAWSQGLQETQYF.

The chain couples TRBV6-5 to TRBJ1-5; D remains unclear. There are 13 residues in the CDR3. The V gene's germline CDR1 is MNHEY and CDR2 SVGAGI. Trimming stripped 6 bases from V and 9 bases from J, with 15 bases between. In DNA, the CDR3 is TGTGCCAGCAGCCGGTCCACGGGAGGGCCCCAGCATTTT. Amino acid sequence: CASSRSTGGPQHF.

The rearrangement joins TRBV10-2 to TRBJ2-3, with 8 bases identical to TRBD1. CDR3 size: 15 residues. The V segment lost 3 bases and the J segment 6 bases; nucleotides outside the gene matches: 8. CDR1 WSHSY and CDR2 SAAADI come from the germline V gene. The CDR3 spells CASSEFAGGADTQYF. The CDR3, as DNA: TGCGCCAGCAGTGAATTTGCAGGGGGCGCGGATACGCAGTATTTT.

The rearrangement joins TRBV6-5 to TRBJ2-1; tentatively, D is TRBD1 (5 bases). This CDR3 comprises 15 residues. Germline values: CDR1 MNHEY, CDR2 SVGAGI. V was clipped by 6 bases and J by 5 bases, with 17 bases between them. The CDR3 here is CASSHRTLGNNEQFF. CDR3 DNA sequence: TGTGCCAGCAGCCACAGGACACTGGGGAACAATGAGCAGTTCTTC.

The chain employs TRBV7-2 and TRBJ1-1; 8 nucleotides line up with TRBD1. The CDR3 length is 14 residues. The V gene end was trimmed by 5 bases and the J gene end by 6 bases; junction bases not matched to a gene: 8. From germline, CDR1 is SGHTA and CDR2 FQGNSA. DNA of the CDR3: TGTGCCAGCAGCGCAGACAGGGGTTGGCCTGAAGCTTTCTTT. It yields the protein CASSADRGWPEAFF.

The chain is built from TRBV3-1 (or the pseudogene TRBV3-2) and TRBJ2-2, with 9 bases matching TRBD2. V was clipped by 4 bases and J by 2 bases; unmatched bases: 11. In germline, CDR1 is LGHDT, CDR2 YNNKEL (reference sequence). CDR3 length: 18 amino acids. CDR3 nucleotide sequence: TGTGCCAGCAGCCTGCTGGGGCTAGCGGGAACCAACACCGGGGAGCTGTTTTTT. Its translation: CASSLLGLAGTNTGELFF.

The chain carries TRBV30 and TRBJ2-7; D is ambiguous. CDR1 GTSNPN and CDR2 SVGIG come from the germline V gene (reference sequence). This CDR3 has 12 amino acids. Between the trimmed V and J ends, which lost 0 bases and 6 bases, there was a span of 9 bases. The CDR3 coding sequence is TGTGCCTGGAGTGTACCGGTCGCCGAGCAGTACTTC. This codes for CAWSVPVAEQYF.

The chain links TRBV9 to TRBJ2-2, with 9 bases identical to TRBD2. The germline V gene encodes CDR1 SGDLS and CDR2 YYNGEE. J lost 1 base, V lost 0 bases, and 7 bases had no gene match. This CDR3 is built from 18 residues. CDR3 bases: TGTGCCAGCAGCGTAGAAATAGCGGGAGCGATGAACACCGGGGAGCTGTTTTTT. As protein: CASSVEIAGAMNTGELFF.

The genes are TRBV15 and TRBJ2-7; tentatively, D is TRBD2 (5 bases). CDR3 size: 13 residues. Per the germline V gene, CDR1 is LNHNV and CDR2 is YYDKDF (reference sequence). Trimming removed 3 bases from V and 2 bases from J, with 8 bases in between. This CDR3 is CATSRRAAYEQYF. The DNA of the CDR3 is TGTGCCACCAGCAGGAGGGCAGCCTACGAGCAGTACTTC.

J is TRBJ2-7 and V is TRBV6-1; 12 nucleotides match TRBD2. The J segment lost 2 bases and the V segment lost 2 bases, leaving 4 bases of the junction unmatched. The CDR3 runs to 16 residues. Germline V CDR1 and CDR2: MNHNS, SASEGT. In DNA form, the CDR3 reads TGTGCCAGCAGTGAATGGACTAGCGGGGCCACCTACGAGCAGTACTTC. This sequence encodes CASSEWTSGATYEQYF.

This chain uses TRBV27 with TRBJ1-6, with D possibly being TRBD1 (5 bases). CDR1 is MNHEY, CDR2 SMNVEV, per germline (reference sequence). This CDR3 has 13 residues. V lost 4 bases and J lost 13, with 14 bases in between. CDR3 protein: CASSSGGTGPLHF. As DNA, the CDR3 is TGTGCCAGCAGTTCCGGCGGAACAGGTCCCCTCCACTTT.

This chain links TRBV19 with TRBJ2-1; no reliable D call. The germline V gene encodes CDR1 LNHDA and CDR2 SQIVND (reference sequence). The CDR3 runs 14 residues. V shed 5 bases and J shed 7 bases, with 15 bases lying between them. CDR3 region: CASSRGLSENEQFF. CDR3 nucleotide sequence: TGTGCCAGTAGTCGCGGATTATCTGAAAATGAGCAGTTCTTC.

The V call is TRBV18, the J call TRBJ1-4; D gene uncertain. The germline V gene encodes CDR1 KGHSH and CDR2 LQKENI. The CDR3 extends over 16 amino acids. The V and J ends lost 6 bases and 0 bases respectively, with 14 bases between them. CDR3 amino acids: CASSPSPSATNEKLFF. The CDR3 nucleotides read TGTGCCAGCTCCCCCTCCCCCAGCGCAACTAATGAAAAACTGTTTTTT. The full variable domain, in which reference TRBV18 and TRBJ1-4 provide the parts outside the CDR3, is NAGVMQNPRHLVRRRGQEARLRCSPMKGHSHVYWYRQLPEEGLKFMVYLQKENIIDESGMPKERFSAEFPKEGPSILRIQQVVRGDSAAYFCASSPSPSATNEKLFFGSGTQLSVL.

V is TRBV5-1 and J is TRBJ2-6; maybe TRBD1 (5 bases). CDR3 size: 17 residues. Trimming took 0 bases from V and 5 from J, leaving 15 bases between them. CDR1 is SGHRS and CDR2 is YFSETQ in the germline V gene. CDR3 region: CASSLANQGRWANVLTF. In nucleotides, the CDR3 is TGCGCCAGCAGCTTGGCCAATCAGGGCCGGTGGGCCAACGTCCTGACTTTC.

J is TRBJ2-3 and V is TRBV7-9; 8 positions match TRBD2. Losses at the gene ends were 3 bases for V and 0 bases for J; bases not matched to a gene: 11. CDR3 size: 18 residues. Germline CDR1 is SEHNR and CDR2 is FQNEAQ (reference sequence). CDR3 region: CASSFLGGRFPSTDTQYF. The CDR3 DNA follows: TGTGCCAGCAGCTTCTTAGGCGGGAGGTTTCCTAGCACAGATACGCAGTATTTT. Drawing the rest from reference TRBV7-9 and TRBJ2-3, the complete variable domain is DTGVSQNPRHKITKRGQNVTFRCDPISEHNRLYWYRQTLGQGPEFLTYFQNEAQLEKSRLLSDRFSAERPKGSFSTLEIQRTEQGDSAMYLCASSFLGGRFPSTDTQYFGPGTRLTVL.

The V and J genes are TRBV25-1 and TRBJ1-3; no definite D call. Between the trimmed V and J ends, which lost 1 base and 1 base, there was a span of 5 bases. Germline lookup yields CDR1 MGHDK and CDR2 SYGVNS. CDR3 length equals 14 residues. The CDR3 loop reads CASSESQSGNTIYF. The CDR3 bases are TGTGCCAGCAGTGAATCACAGTCTGGAAACACCATATATTTT.

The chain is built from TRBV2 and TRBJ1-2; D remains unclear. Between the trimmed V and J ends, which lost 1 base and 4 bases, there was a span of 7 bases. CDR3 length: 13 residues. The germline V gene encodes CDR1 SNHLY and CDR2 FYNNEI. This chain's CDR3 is CASSEDGFYGYTF. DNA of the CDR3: TGTGCCAGCAGTGAAGACGGTTTCTATGGCTACACCTTC.

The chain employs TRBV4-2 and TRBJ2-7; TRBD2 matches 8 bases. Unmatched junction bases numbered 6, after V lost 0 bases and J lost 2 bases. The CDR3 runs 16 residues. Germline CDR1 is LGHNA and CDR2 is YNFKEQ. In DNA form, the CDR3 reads TGTGCCAGCAGCCAAGATTATCTAGCGGGTCCCTACGAGCAGTACTTC. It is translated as CASSQDYLAGPYEQYF.

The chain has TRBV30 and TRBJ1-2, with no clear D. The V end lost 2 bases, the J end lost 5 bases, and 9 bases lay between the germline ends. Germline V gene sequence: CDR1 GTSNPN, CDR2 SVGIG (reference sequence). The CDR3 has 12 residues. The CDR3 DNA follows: TGTGCCTGGAGTACCGGGGATTATGGCTACACCTTC. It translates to CAWSTGDYGYTF.

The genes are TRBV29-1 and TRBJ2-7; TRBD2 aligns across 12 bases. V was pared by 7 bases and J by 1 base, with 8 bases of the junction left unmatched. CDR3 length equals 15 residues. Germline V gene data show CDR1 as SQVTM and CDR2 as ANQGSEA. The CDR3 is CSARLAGVESYEQYF. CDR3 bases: TGCAGCGCTCGACTAGCGGGAGTTGAGTCCTACGAGCAGTACTTC.

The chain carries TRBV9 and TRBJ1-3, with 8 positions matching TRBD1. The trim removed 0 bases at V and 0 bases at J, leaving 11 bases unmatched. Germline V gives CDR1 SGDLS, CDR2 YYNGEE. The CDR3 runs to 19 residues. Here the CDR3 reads CASSVGDRWTGRSGNTIYF. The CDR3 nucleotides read TGTGCCAGCAGCGTAGGGGACCGATGGACAGGGCGCTCTGGAAACACCATATATTTT.

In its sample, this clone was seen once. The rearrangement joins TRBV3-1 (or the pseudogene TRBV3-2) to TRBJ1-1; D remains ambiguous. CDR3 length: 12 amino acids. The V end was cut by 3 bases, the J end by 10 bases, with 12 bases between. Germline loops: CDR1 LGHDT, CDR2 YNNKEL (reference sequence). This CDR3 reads CASSHMDGGAFF. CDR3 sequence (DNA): TGTGCCAGCAGCCACATGGACGGAGGAGCTTTCTTT.

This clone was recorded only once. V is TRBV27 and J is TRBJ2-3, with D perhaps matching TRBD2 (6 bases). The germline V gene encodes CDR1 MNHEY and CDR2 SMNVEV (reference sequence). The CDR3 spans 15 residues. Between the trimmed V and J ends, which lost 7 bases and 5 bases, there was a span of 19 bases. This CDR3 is CASTTQPDGGDTQYF. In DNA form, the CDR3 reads TGTGCCAGCACCACCCAACCGGACGGGGGAGATACGCAGTATTTT.

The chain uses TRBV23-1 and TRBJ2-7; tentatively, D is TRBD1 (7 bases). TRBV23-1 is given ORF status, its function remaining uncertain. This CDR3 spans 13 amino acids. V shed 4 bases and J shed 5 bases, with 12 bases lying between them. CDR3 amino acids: CASSRRGQHEQYF. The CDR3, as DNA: TGCGCCAGCAGTCGGAGGGGGCAACACGAGCAGTACTTC.